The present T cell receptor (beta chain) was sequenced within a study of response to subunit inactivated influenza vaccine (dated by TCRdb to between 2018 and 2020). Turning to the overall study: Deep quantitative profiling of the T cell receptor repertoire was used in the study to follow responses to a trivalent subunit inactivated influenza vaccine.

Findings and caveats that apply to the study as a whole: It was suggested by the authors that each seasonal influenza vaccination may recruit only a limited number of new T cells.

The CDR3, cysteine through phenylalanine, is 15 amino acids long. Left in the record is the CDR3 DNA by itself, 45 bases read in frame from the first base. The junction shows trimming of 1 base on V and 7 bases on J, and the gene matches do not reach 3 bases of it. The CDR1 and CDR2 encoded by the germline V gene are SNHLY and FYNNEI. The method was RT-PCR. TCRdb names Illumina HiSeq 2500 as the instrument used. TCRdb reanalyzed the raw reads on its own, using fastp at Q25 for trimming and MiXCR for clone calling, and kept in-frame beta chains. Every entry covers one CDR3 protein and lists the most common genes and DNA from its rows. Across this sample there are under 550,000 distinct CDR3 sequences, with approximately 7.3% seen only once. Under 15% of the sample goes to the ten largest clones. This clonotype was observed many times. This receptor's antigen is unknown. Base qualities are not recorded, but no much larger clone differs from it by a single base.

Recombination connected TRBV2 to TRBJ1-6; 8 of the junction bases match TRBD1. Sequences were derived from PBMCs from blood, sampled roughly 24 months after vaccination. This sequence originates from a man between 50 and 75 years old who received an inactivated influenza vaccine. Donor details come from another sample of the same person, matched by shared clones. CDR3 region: CASSEDTGGNSPLHF. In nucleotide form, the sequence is TGTGCCAGCAGTGAAGACACAGGGGGGAATTCACCCCTCCACTTT.